This TCR beta chain was recorded in a study of T cell responses to AZD1222 COVID-19 vaccine. As to this clone: Antigen unknown.

The study, taken as a whole, reports: It should be noted that donors were predominantly white British and more often female, and clonal diversity was possibly underestimated. Seropositive status at baseline applied to only a handful of AZD1222 recipients.

The CDR3 is 12 residues long. CDR1 is SGHRS, CDR2 YFSETQ, per germline. V lost 5 bases, J lost 1 base, and 6 bases lay in between. Second-dose groups at about 4 or about 12 weeks were pooled. Measured with immunoSEQ multiplex PCR; TCRdb has only the in-frame clones, and not every one. Seen here are 150,000 or so clones, approximately 90% observed once, and the top ten hold over 1%. The sequenced sample was peripheral blood, obtained 28 days after the second AZD1222 dose. The chain links TRBV5-1 to TRBJ2-5, with D unresolved. The origin of this receptor is an adult who received the AZD1222 COVID-19 vaccine. The DNA for the CDR3 is TGCGCCAGCAGGGGCCCCCAAGAGACCCAGTACTTC. Amino acid sequence: CASRGPQETQYF.